This TCR beta chain was recorded in a study of tumor and adjacent non-tumor tissue in lung cancer. Study in general: Patients were aged roughly 31 to 76, roughly 9 men and about five women, stage I to III. Samples averaged around 4.2 million productive TCRbeta reads each. Study results and caveats: In normal lung, the top 100 clones were significantly more dominant than in tumor.

The CDR3 runs to 16 residues. With V trimmed by 5 bases and J by 1 base, 8 bases remained unmatched. Germline V gives CDR1 PRHDT, CDR2 FYEKMQ (reference sequence). The library came from three nested PCR rounds adapted from ARM-PCR protocols. Each CDR3 protein gets one entry after TCRdb re-called the multiplex PCR reads with MiXCR. The sample includes approximately 71,000 distinct CDR3 sequences, about 61% of them seen just once. Worth noting for this clonotype: Its antigen is not known. Lacking the conserved final phenylalanine or tryptophan, this CDR3 likely reflects a read error.

The template was RNA from unsorted bulk tissue. This TCR derives from a man in his fifties with non-small cell lung cancer. Sequenced: lung tumor tissue. The rearrangement uses TRBV13 and TRBJ1-3, with 7 positions matching TRBD1. The CDR3 spells CASSRRDSPSGNTIYL. The CDR3 DNA is TGTGCCAGCAGCCGCCGGGACAGCCCGTCTGGAAACACCATATATTTG.